Each of the 26 T cell receptor beta chains below was sequenced from the same sample in a study of early T cells in non-severe SARS-CoV-2 infection. Via MiXCR, TCRdb re-called the 5' RACE reads, giving one row per CDR3 protein. The table includes tens of thousands of distinct CDR3 sequences, 5.8% detected once. The sample consisted of whole blood. Source of these receptors: an adult who was a healthcare worker with PCR-confirmed SARS-CoV-2 infection or an uninfected control (not recorded which).

This clonotype was picked up many times. The chain joins TRBV7-2 to TRBJ1-4, with TRBD1 matching 8 bases. Germline trimming cut 4 bases from V and 2 bases from J; bases unmatched to any gene: 9. Germline loops: CDR1 SGHTA, CDR2 FQGNSA. CDR3 length: 17 amino acids. The CDR3 bases are TGTGCCAGCAGCTCCCCCACACGACAGGGGACTAATGAAAAACTGTTTTTT. Protein product: CASSSPTRQGTNEKLFF.

The table lists this clonotype with many counts. The V and J genes are TRBV30 and TRBJ2-7; D unclear. Germline V gene lookup returns CDR1 GTSNPN and CDR2 SVGIG (reference sequence). The V and J ends lost 4 bases and 2 bases respectively, with 9 bases between them. This CDR3 is built from 12 residues. CDR3 nucleotides: TGTGCCTGGACGGAGCAAACCTACGAGCAGTACTTC. Amino acid sequence: CAWTEQTYEQYF.

This clonotype was seen repeatedly, ten times or more. The chain couples TRBV9 to TRBJ2-7, with TRBD2 matching over 12 bases. V was pared by 3 bases and J by 5 bases, with 3 bases of the junction left unmatched. Germline V lookup: CDR1 SGDLS, CDR2 YYNGEE. The CDR3 has 14 amino acids. The CDR3 nucleotides read TGTGCCAGCAGCGACCGGACTAGCGGGGACGAGCAGTACTTC. Translating gives CASSDRTSGDEQYF. Looking up the rest from reference TRBV9 and TRBJ2-7 gives the full variable domain: DSGVTQTPKHLITATGQRVTLRCSPRSGDLSVYWYQQSLDQGLQFLIQYYNGEERAKGNILERFSAQQFPDLHSELNLSSLELGDSALYFCASSDRTSGDEQYFGPGTRLTVT.

Ten or more counts support this clonotype. This chain links TRBV2 with TRBJ1-5; D not certain. V dropped 7 bases and J dropped 5 bases, with 15 bases sitting between them. CDR3 length: 14 amino acids. Germline V gives CDR1 SNHLY, CDR2 FYNNEI. This CDR3 reads CASNPERQDQPQHF. In DNA, the CDR3 is TGTGCCAGCAATCCCGAGCGACAAGATCAGCCCCAGCATTTT.

The rearrangement links TRBV20-1 to TRBJ1-5; D not certain. CDR3 length: 13 amino acids. Trimming cost V 6 bases and J 3 bases, with 12 bases left between them. Per the germline V gene, CDR1 is DFQATT and CDR2 is SNEGSKA (reference sequence). The CDR3 spells CSAWPGYNQPQHF. In DNA form, the CDR3 reads TGCAGTGCCTGGCCGGGGTACAATCAGCCCCAGCATTTT.

The genes are TRBV6-6 and TRBJ1-2; possible D gene TRBD1, 5 bases. The germline V gene encodes CDR1 MNHNY and CDR2 SVGAGI (reference sequence). CDR3 size: 13 residues. The V gene lost 4 bases and the J gene lost 2 bases, with 8 bases spanning the gap. This CDR3 is CASSSAGNYGYTF. The CDR3 region has the DNA TGTGCCAGCAGTTCGGCAGGGAACTATGGCTACACCTTC.

This clonotype was seen many times. The CDR3 is CASTLAGTGRSGYTF. DNA for the CDR3: TGTGCCAGCACCCTCGCCGGGACAGGGAGATCGGGCTACACCTTC. This chain uses TRBV28 with TRBJ1-2, with 9 bases identical to TRBD1. The length of the CDR3 is 15 residues. CDR1 is MDHEN and CDR2 is SYDVKM in the germline V gene. The trim removed 7 bases at V and 8 bases at J, leaving 14 bases unmatched.

The J gene is TRBJ2-7, the V gene TRBV13, with 9 bases identical to TRBD2. In germline, CDR1 is PRHDT, CDR2 FYEKMQ (reference sequence). The trim removed 4 bases at V and 6 bases at J, leaving 10 bases unmatched. The CDR3 loop spans 15 amino acids. For the CDR3, the DNA is TGTGCCAGCAGCTCCGAGCCGCGGGAGGGTTCCGAGCAGTACTTC. Amino acid sequence: CASSSEPREGSEQYF.

This clonotype was counted at least ten times. This chain connects TRBV11-3 to TRBJ2-2; no reliable D call. Trimming stripped 5 bases from V and 6 bases from J, with 13 bases between. The CDR3 extends over 14 amino acids. The germline CDR1 and CDR2 sequences are SGHNT and YENEEA. CDR3 loop: CASSPDERPGELFF. Here the CDR3 DNA reads TGTGCCAGCAGCCCAGACGAGAGGCCCGGGGAGCTGTTTTTT. Combining the CDR3 with reference TRBV11-3 and TRBJ2-2 gives the whole variable domain EAGVVQSPRYKIIEKKQPVAFWCNPISGHNTLYWYLQNLGQGPELLIRYENEEAVDDSQLPKDRFSAERLKGVDSTLKIQPAELGDSAVYLCASSPDERPGELFFGEGSRLTVL.

This clonotype was counted between two and nine times. The chain employs TRBV20-1 and TRBJ2-5, with 7 bases lining up with TRBD2. V shed 2 bases and J 2 bases; nucleotides not matched to a gene: 8. The CDR3 is 15 residues long. Germline-derived CDR1 and CDR2 are DFQATT and SNEGSKA (reference sequence). CDR3 sequence: CSARMASGAQETQYF. DNA of the CDR3: TGCAGTGCTAGAATGGCCAGCGGGGCTCAAGAGACCCAGTACTTC.

Many counts were recorded for this clonotype. The gene calls are TRBV7-8 and TRBJ2-1; tentative D call: TRBD2 (7 bases). The CDR3 has 16 residues. Germline V gives CDR1 SGHVS, CDR2 FQNEAQ. Trimming left V 5 bases short and J 6 bases short, with 20 bases between. CDR3 amino acids: CASSPRGVGTTNEQFF. DNA for the CDR3: TGTGCCAGCAGCCCGAGGGGGGTCGGGACTACCAATGAGCAGTTCTTC.

This clonotype was counted many times. This chain connects TRBV5-1 to TRBJ2-7, with D unresolved. The CDR3 has 15 residues. The V and J ends lost 0 bases and 0 bases respectively, with 10 bases between them. CDR1 and CDR2 from the germline V gene are SGHRS and YFSETQ. In DNA form, the CDR3 reads TGCGCCAGCAGCTTGGAGACCTTGAGCTCCTACGAGCAGTACTTC. It is translated as CASSLETLSSYEQYF.

This clonotype came up many times. J is TRBJ1-5 and V is TRBV19; 7 bases match TRBD1. This CDR3 region has 16 residues. V was pared by 4 bases and J by 4 bases, with 10 bases of the junction left unmatched. In germline, CDR1 is LNHDA, CDR2 SQIVND (reference sequence). DNA of the CDR3: TGTGCCAGTAGTACAGGGGGAAAGGGGAGAAATCAGCCCCAGCATTTT. Its protein is CASSTGGKGRNQPQHF. Looking up the rest from reference TRBV19 and TRBJ1-5 gives the full variable domain: DGGITQSPKYLFRKEGQNVTLSCEQNLNHDAMYWYRQDPGQGLRLIYYSQIVNDFQKGDIAEGYSVSREKKESFPLTVTSAQKNPTAFYLCASSTGGKGRNQPQHFGDGTRLSIL.

This clonotype was detected many times. The chain uses TRBV18 and TRBJ2-2; no firm D call. CDR1 and CDR2 from the germline V gene are KGHSH and LQKENI. This CDR3 is 14 amino acids long. The V gene lost 1 base and the J gene lost 2 bases, with 5 bases spanning the gap. The chain's CDR3 is CASSPRVNTGELFF. As DNA, the CDR3 is TGTGCCAGCTCACCACGGGTCAACACCGGGGAGCTGTTTTTT.

This clonotype was seen many times. This chain links TRBV6-6 with TRBJ2-1; 8 bases are shared with TRBD1. The ends lost 5 bases at V and 6 bases at J; junction bases unmatched: 15. The CDR3 is made up of 17 amino acids. Germline loops: CDR1 MNHNY, CDR2 SVGAGI (reference sequence). Written as DNA, the CDR3 is TGTGCCAGCAGTGTCCCAGGACAGGGTGGCGTCACCAATGAGCAGTTCTTC. Its protein is CASSVPGQGGVTNEQFF.

This clonotype was recorded many times. V and J are TRBV7-7 and TRBJ2-1; TRBD1 is a possible D gene (6 bases). Germline-derived CDR1 and CDR2 are SSHAT and FNYEAQ (reference sequence). Trimming took 5 bases from V and 8 from J, leaving 16 bases between them. CDR3 length equals 14 residues. CDR3 sequence: CASSPGSRGHEQFF. DNA for the CDR3: TGTGCCAGCAGCCCCGGTAGCAGGGGACATGAGCAGTTCTTC.

The chain carries TRBV29-1 and TRBJ1-2, with TRBD1 as a possible D gene (5 bases). V was trimmed by 2 bases and J by 2 bases, leaving 15 bases between them. The CDR3 covers 15 residues. The germline gives CDR1 SQVTM, CDR2 ANQGSEA. This chain's CDR3 is CSVEIAGARNYGYTF. CDR3 DNA sequence: TGCAGCGTTGAAATCGCCGGGGCTCGAAACTATGGCTACACCTTC.

This clonotype was seen many times. V is TRBV6-5 and J is TRBJ1-4; D may be TRBD1 (5 bases). V lost 8 bases, J lost 4 bases, and 14 bases lay in between. CDR1 and CDR2 (germline): MNHEY, SVGAGI. The CDR3 is 14 amino acids. CDR3 amino acids: CASALARGNEKLFF. As DNA, the CDR3 is TGTGCCAGCGCCCTCGCAAGGGGTAATGAAAAACTGTTTTTT.

This clonotype was seen repeatedly, ten times or more. The J gene is TRBJ2-2, the V gene TRBV11-2; either TRBD1 or TRBD2 may fit D (5 bases each). The V gene's germline CDR1 is SGHAT and CDR2 FQNNGV. The CDR3 runs 16 residues. Trimming left V 5 bases short and J 0 bases short, with 13 bases between. CDR3 sequence reads: CASSARGGANTGELFF. The DNA for the CDR3 is TGTGCCAGCAGCGCGCGTGGGGGTGCGAACACCGGGGAGCTGTTTTTT.

The rearrangement joins TRBV19 to TRBJ2-1, with 9 bases matching TRBD2. V was clipped by 7 bases and J by 8 bases; unmatched bases: 12. CDR3 length equals 15 residues. Germline V gene sequence: CDR1 LNHDA, CDR2 SQIVND (reference sequence). CDR3 bases: TGTGCCAGTATCAGGGCGGGAGGGCCAAACGATGAGCAGTTCTTC. Translation gives CASIRAGGPNDEQFF.

This clonotype was seen repeatedly, ten times or more. The chain links TRBV5-1 to TRBJ2-1; TRBD1 agrees at 11 bases. The ends lost 2 bases at V and 10 bases at J; junction bases unmatched: 8. The CDR3 length is 15 residues. Germline V gene data show CDR1 as SGHRS and CDR2 as YFSETQ. In DNA form, the CDR3 reads TGCGCCAGCAGCTTTGAAGGACAGGGGGCAAAAGAGCAGTTCTTC. This translates into CASSFEGQGAKEQFF.

This clonotype was seen many times. The chain combines TRBV7-2 with TRBJ2-1; TRBD2 agrees at 12 bases. V dropped 5 bases and J dropped 6; count of bases not matched to a gene: 14. Germline-derived CDR1 and CDR2 are SGHTA and FQGNSA. CDR3 length: 18 amino acids. The DNA of the CDR3 is TGTGCCAGCAGCAAAACTAGCGGGAGGCCCCCCGAACGCAATGAGCAGTTCTTC. It is translated as CASSKTSGRPPERNEQFF.

This clonotype was found many times. This sequence joins TRBV6-5 and TRBJ2-2, with D possibly being TRBD2 (7 bases). This CDR3 is built from 12 residues. The V end lost 8 bases, the J end lost 6 bases, and 10 bases lay between the germline ends. CDR1 MNHEY and CDR2 SVGAGI come from the germline V gene. The DNA of the CDR3 is TGTGCCAGCGGGGGGGCAGCCGGGGAGCTGTTTTTT. It translates to CASGGAAGELFF.

This clonotype has a count of ten or more. The V and J genes are TRBV27 and TRBJ2-1, with a possible D match to TRBD2 (7 bases). Germline values: CDR1 MNHEY, CDR2 SMNVEV (reference sequence). This CDR3 region has 15 residues. Trimming pared 2 bases from V and 6 bases from J, leaving 14 bases between. This chain's CDR3 is CASSLVGGAPNEQFF. The CDR3 DNA follows: TGTGCCAGCAGTTTAGTAGGGGGGGCACCCAATGAGCAGTTCTTC.

The sample holds many counts of this clonotype. V is TRBV29-1 and J is TRBJ1-2; TRBD1 might be the D (5 bases). This CDR3 spans 12 amino acids. The V and J ends lost 6 bases and 8 bases respectively, with 16 bases between them. CDR1 and CDR2 from the germline V gene are SQVTM and ANQGSEA. CDR3 protein: CSVQPGRGGYTF. As DNA, the CDR3 is TGCAGCGTCCAACCGGGACGGGGCGGCTACACCTTC.

This clonotype was counted ten times or more. V is TRBV5-1 and J is TRBJ1-6, with TRBD1 matching over 10 bases. From germline, CDR1 is SGHRS and CDR2 YFSETQ. The J segment lost 2 bases and the V segment lost 0 bases, leaving 5 bases of the junction unmatched. The CDR3 length is 18 residues. The CDR3 DNA is TGCGCCAGCAGCTTGGAGACAGGGGGCGAGACCTATAATTCACCCCTCCACTTT. Translating it yields CASSLETGGETYNSPLHF.